This T cell receptor (beta chain) was sequenced during a study of blood T cell repertoires in COVID-19. Study overall: There were acute and convalescent COVID-19 samples, and they came from the United States, Italy and Spain. Sample material is recorded as cDNA or gDNA derived from T cells, B-cell-depleted T cells, or PBMCs.

Original methodology: From reference gene primer amplification, estimates of nucleated cell counts were derived. TCRdb's table, derived via immunoSEQ multiplex PCR, lists solely in-frame clones and lacks some. From that table come the V and J calls and clone size; the DNA was used to work out D and trimming. The sample shows 130,000 or so clones, approximately 84% of them seen only once. After removal of 9 bases from V and 1 base from J, the junction contained 15 bases not matched to a gene. From germline, CDR1 is SNHLY and CDR2 FYNNEI. The CDR3 sequence is 18 residues long. Source material: peripheral blood. The chain carries TRBV2 and TRBJ2-1; 10 positions match TRBD2. The source is a woman in her forties or fifties who had recovered from COVID-19. The CDR3: CASLGLAGALGSYNEQFF. The DNA of the CDR3 is TGTGCCAGTTTGGGGCTAGCGGGGGCCTTGGGGTCCTACAATGAGCAGTTCTTC.